This T cell receptor (beta chain) is from a study of T cells in Graves' hyperthyroidism and ophthalmopathy. Study conclusions and caveats: The model anticipated ophthalmopathy a median around six months pre-onset. Stable hyperthyroidism was separated from ophthalmopathy by a model based on 13 V-J features.

At least ten counts were recorded for this clonotype. Antigen unknown. RNA transcripts served as the template for amplifying TCR beta CDR3 regions. The HTBI primer set was used in a first-round RT-PCR of the TCR CDR3. TCRdb re-called the multiplex PCR reads with MiXCR, one entry per CDR3 protein. Of approximately 740,000 distinct CDR3 sequences listed, about 15% are singletons. Hyperthyroidism, newly diagnosed and lasting under 2 months, affected patients aged 18 to 65. Diagnoses were made from clinical symptoms, serum measures (thyroxine and TRAb), thyroid ultrasound and orbital computed tomography. The sequenced sample was blood. This receptor was taken from a woman aged 18-30 years with Graves' hyperthyroidism.

CDR3 in amino acids: CASSLGGLTNSPLHF. For the CDR3, the DNA is TGTGCCAGCAGCTTGGGCGGACTGACAAATTCACCCCTCCACTTT. The J gene is TRBJ1-6, the V gene TRBV5-8; D ambiguous. V lost 0 bases and J lost 7, with 11 bases in between. The CDR3 extends over 15 amino acids. Germline lookup yields CDR1 SGHTS and CDR2 YDEGEE.